This entry concerns a single T cell receptor (beta chain). Its specificity is not known. This sample's RNA came from whole unsorted tissue. Between August and November 2014, newly diagnosed, chemotherapy-naive lung cancer patients underwent thoracic surgery in China. This record comes from a study of tumor and adjacent non-tumor tissue in lung cancer. This CDR3 comprises 16 residues. Unmatched junction bases numbered 12, after V lost 2 bases and J lost 7 bases. Germline CDR1 SGHAT, CDR2 FQNNGV. General observations from the study: Compared with tumor, normal lung showed significantly lower TCR diversity.

TCRbeta libraries were built with three rounds of nested PCR, modified from ARM-PCR. One entry per CDR3 protein results from TCRdb running MiXCR on the multiplex PCR reads. The top ten hold about 40% of the sample, which has approximately 110,000 distinct CDR3 sequences, roughly 75% seen once. Sequencing was performed on lung tumor tissue. The clonotype originates from an older woman with non-small cell lung cancer. The chain is built from TRBV11-2 and TRBJ2-7; 9 bases map to TRBD2. In DNA, the CDR3 is TGTGCCAGCAGCTTAAAGGAGGCGGGAGGGCCGAGGGAGCAGTACTTC. Its translation is CASSLKEAGGPREQYF.